This T cell receptor (beta chain) was sequenced during a study of shared clonotypes between healthy human individuals. Background on the study: CD8 memory received one plate per donor, CD8 naive two, CD4 memory three and CD4 naive three.

Study outcomes and limitations: Although depth was large, rarefaction showed that sequencing of the sorted subsets was incomplete.

Everyone who donated was a Caucasian adult who lived in Nashville, Tennessee. Each PCR replicate from the sorted subsets contained 150 to 250 ng DNA, which is 30,000 or so T cell genomes. TCRdb's copy holds only in-frame clones and misses some; the assay was immunoSEQ multiplex PCR. The sample includes around 980,000 clones, about 84% of them seen just once. Germline V gives CDR1 SGHDT, CDR2 YYEEEE. This CDR3 is 15 amino acids long. Trimming removed 0 bases from V and 3 bases from J, with 13 bases in between. A word on this clone: Its matching antigen is unknown.

V gene TRBV5-6 combines with J gene TRBJ2-7; a possible D gene is TRBD2 (6 bases). Specimen: memory CD4+ T cells from PBMCs. Subset noted: CD45RA-negative fraction. This TCR was recovered from a young man in good health. Some clones in this sample may be carry-over from other donors' samples. The chain's CDR3 is CASSLVGGPVYEQYF. The CDR3 DNA is TGTGCCAGCAGCTTGGTGGGGGGACCGGTCTACGAGCAGTACTTC.